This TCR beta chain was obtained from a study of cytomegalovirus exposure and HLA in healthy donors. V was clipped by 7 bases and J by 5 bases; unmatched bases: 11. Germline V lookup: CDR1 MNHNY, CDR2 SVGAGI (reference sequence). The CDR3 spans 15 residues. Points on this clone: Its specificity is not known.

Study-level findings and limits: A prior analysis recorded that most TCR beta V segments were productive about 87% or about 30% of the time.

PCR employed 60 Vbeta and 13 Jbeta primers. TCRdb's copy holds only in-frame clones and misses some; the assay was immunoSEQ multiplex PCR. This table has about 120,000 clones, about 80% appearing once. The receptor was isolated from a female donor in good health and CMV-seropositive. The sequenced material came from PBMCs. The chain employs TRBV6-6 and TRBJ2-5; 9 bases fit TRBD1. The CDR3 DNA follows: TGTGCCAGCACCGGCATAGGGACAGGGAGGGAGACCCAGTACTTC. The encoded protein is CASTGIGTGRETQYF.